Sequencing of this TCR beta chain was carried out in a study of T cells in Graves' hyperthyroidism and ophthalmopathy. Study at large: Peripheral blood sampling occurred at initial diagnosis, before any treatment.

The CDR3 totals 13 residues. The V and J ends lost 2 bases and 9 bases respectively, with 11 bases between them. Germline assignment: CDR1 MNHEY and CDR2 SMNVEV (reference sequence). This clonotype was seen more than once but under ten times. TCR beta CDR3 regions were amplified from RNA transcripts. The TCR CDR3 first-round RT-PCR relied on the HTBI primer set. Via MiXCR, TCRdb re-called the multiplex PCR reads, giving one row per CDR3 protein. The table lists 650,000 to 700,000 distinct CDR3 sequences, around 15% of them singletons. The rearrangement uses TRBV27 and TRBJ2-1; perhaps TRBD2 as D (5 bases). The sample comprised blood. This TCR was sampled from a man between 45 and 60 years old with Graves' hyperthyroidism. The CDR3 DNA reads TGTGCCAGCAGTTTAGAGACACGGGGTGAGCAGTTCTTC. Amino acid sequence: CASSLETRGEQFF.